This T cell receptor beta chain was documented in a study of blood T cells in healthy people across ages. Study-wide results and caveats: Roughly linear declines in TCR beta diversity per million T cells occurred with age.

Together with a sample-barcoded 5' primer, a J-beta primer mix was included in a second PCR lasting roughly 6 to 12 cycles. Each TCR beta cDNA got a 12-nucleotide random molecular identifier. Via MiXCR, TCRdb re-called the 5' RACE reads, giving one row per CDR3 protein. The profile covers 1,500,000 or so distinct CDR3 sequences, with around 40% appearing a single time and 4% taken by the ten largest. The CDR3 is 15 amino acids. Trimming took 1 base from V and 5 from J, leaving 12 bases between them. The germline V gene has CDR1 MGHRA and CDR2 YSYEKL. Roughly 9.2 milliliters was the volume of peripheral blood drawn from each donor. Per-sample yields of isolated PBMCs were at least 6.5 million. With respect to this clonotype: Its antigen is not known.

Sequenced input: blood. This TCR came from a woman aged 18 to 35 in good health. This chain uses TRBV4-1 with TRBJ2-1, with D perhaps TRBD2 (6 bases). The DNA of the CDR3 is TGCGCCAGCAGCCAAGTCGGCGGGGAGGACAATGAGCAGTTCTTC. Protein sequence: CASSQVGGEDNEQFF.